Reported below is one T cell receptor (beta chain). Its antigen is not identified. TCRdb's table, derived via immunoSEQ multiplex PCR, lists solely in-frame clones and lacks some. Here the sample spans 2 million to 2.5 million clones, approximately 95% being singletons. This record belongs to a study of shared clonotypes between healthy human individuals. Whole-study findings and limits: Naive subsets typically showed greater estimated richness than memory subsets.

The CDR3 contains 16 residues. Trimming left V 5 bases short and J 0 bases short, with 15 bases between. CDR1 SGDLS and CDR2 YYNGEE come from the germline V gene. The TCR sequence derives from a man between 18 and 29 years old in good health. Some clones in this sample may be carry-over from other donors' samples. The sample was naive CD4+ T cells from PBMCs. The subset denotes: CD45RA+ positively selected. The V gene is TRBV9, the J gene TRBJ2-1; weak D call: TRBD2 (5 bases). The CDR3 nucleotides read TGTGCCAGCAGTGGCCACGGGATTAGCTCCTACAATGAGCAGTTCTTC. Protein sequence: CASSGHGISSYNEQFF.